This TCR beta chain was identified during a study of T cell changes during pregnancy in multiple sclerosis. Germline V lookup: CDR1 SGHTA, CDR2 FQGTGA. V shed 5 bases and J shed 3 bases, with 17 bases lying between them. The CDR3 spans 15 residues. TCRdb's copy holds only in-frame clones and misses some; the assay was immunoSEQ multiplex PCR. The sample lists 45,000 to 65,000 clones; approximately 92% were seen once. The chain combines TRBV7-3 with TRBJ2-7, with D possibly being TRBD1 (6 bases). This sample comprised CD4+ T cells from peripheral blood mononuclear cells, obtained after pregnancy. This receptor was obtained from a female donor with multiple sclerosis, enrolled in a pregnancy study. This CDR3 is CASSLLSDRYYEQYF. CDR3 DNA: TGTGCCAGCAGCCTGCTCTCGGACAGATACTACGAGCAGTACTTC. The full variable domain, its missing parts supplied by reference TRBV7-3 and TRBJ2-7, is GAGVSQTPSNKVTEKGKYVELRCDPISGHTALYWYRQSLGQGPEFLIYFQGTGAADDSGLPNDRFFAVRPEGSVSTLKIQRTERGDSAVYLCASSLLSDRYYEQYFGPGTRLTVT.